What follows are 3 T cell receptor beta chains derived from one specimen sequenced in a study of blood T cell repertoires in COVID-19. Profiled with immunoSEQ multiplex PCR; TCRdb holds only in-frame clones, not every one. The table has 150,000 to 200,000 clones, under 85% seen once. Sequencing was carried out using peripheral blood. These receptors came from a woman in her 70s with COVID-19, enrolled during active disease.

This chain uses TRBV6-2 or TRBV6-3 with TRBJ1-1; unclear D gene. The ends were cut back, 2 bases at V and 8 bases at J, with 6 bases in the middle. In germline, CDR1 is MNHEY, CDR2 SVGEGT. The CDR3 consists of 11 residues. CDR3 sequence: CASSYVGEAFF. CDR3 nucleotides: TGTGCCAGCAGTTACGTGGGCGAAGCTTTCTTT.

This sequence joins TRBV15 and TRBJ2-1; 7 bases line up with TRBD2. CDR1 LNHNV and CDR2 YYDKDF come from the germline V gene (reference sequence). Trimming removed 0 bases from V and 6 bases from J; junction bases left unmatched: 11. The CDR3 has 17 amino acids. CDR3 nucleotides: TGTGCCACCAGCAGAGATTATCGCGGGAGAAGGTTCAATGAGCAGTTCTTC. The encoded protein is CATSRDYRGRRFNEQFF.

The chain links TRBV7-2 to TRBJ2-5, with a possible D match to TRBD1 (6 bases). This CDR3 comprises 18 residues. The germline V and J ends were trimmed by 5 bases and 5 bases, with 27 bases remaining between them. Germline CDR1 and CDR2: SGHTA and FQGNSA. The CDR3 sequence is CASSPEMRDTLLRETQYF. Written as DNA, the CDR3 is TGTGCCAGCAGCCCCGAAATGAGGGACACCCTACTCCGGGAGACCCAGTACTTC.